A selection of T cell receptor beta chains follows, all from one sample in a study of identical twins. In TCRdb, the 5' RACE reads were re-called with MiXCR into one record per CDR3 protein. The repertoire holds 640,000 or so distinct CDR3 sequences, with 5.5% to 6.5% as singletons. The sample was naive T cells sorted from blood. The receptors originated from a man between 18 and 29 years old in good health. Both conserved end residues are part of each CDR3. The order of the fields is clone size, V gene, J gene, D gene, CDR3 protein, CDR3 DNA. D genes are given only for firm matches. Only part of the rows carry a size: once, few, many, or a class if the clone is expanded.

.	TRBV15	TRBJ2-1	.	CATSRQGPSSYNEQFF	TGTGCCACCAGCAGGCAGGGGCCCAGCTCCTACAATGAGCAGTTCTTC
many	TRBV28	TRBJ2-5	.	CASSLRVLETQYF	TGTGCCAGCAGTTTAAGAGTCCTTGAGACCCAGTACTTC
.	TRBV7-2	TRBJ2-7	TRBD2	CASSRSTGTSGSYEQYF	TGTGCCAGCAGCAGAAGTACAGGGACTAGCGGGAGTTACGAGCAGTACTTC
many	TRBV20-1	TRBJ2-3	.	CSVSPGHKSTDTQYF	TGCAGTGTCTCTCCGGGACACAAGAGCACAGATACGCAGTATTTT
.	TRBV18	TRBJ2-5	.	CASSPMGIETQYF	TGTGCCAGCTCACCAATGGGGATTGAGACCCAGTACTTC
many	TRBV15	TRBJ1-5	.	CATSRDKGPSNQPQHF	TGTGCCACCAGCAGAGATAAAGGGCCGAGCAATCAGCCCCAGCATTTT
many	TRBV6-1	TRBJ2-5	.	CASTLSVGQKETQYF	TGTGCCAGCACCTTATCCGTTGGACAGAAGGAGACCCAGTACTTC
many	TRBV29-1	TRBJ2-5	.	CSVAPEGFRETQYF	TGCAGCGTTGCCCCGGAGGGGTTCAGAGAGACCCAGTACTTC
few	TRBV6-8	TRBJ1-6	TRBD1	CASTPGQPASPLHF	TGTGCCAGCACCCCGGGACAGCCTGCTTCACCCCTCCACTTT
few	TRBV6-5	TRBJ1-1	.	CASSYSRLNTEAFF	TGTGCCAGCAGTTACAGCAGGCTGAACACTGAAGCTTTCTTT
few	TRBV20-1	TRBJ2-7	.	CSARPPADTYEQYF	TGCAGTGCTAGACCCCCAGCGGACACCTACGAGCAGTACTTC
few	TRBV25-1	TRBJ2-5	.	CASSERVGSPRGETQYF	TGTGCCAGCAGTGAACGGGTTGGGTCTCCCCGTGGAGAGACCCAGTACTTC
few	TRBV20-1	TRBJ2-1	TRBD1	CSAGQGAKVYNEQFF	TGCAGTGCTGGACAGGGGGCGAAAGTCTACAATGAGCAGTTCTTC
many	TRBV12-3/TRBV12-4	TRBJ2-7	.	CASSGPGPVSYEQYF	TGTGCCAGCAGTGGTCCTGGGCCCGTCTCCTACGAGCAGTACTTC
many	TRBV4-3	TRBJ2-1	TRBD2	CASSQDLGLAGDYEQFF	TGCGCCAGCAGCCAAGATCTGGGCCTAGCGGGAGATTATGAGCAGTTCTTC
.	TRBV20-1	TRBJ2-3	TRBD2	CSASRTSDTDTQYF	TGCAGTGCTTCCCGGACTAGCGACACAGATACGCAGTATTTT
many	TRBV5-1	TRBJ2-1	TRBD2	CASSPGLAGVVEQFF	TGCGCCAGCAGCCCGGGACTAGCGGGAGTAGTTGAGCAGTTCTTC
many	TRBV6-5	TRBJ2-3	TRBD1	CASTYGTGGTDTQYF	TGTGCCAGCACTTACGGGACAGGAGGCACAGATACGCAGTATTTT
.	TRBV19	TRBJ1-5	.	CASSRTHSNQPQHF	TGTGCCAGTAGTCGGACCCATAGCAATCAGCCCCAGCATTTT
.	TRBV14	TRBJ2-5	.	CASSQTVYQETQYF	TGTGCCAGCAGCCAGACAGTGTACCAAGAGACCCAGTACTTC
many	TRBV20-1	TRBJ2-1	TRBD2	CSANSIGRGNYNEQFF	TGCAGTGCAAACTCTATCGGGAGGGGGAACTACAATGAGCAGTTCTTC
few	TRBV28	TRBJ2-7	TRBD1	CAEGPLDRSFYEQYF	TGTGCCGAAGGCCCCCTGGACAGGAGTTTTTACGAGCAGTACTTC
.	TRBV4-3	TRBJ2-1	TRBD2	CASSQDSGIMEQFF	TGCGCCAGCAGCCAAGATAGCGGGATAATGGAGCAGTTCTTC
many	TRBV29-1	TRBJ1-4	.	CSAGAEKLFF	TGCAGCGCTGGGGCGGAAAAACTGTTTTTT
many	TRBV12-3/TRBV12-4	TRBJ2-7	.	CASTGQLGEQYF	TGTGCCAGCACCGGACAGCTCGGCGAGCAGTACTTC
many	TRBV4-1	TRBJ1-1	.	CASSRTSMNTEAFF	TGCGCCAGCAGCCGAACCAGCATGAACACTGAAGCTTTCTTT
many	TRBV27	TRBJ2-3	TRBD2	CASREGPDTQYF	TGTGCCTCGCGGGAGGGCCCAGATACGCAGTATTTT
.	TRBV6-5	TRBJ2-5	.	CASSYSLGGETQYF	TGTGCCAGCAGTTACTCGCTAGGTGGAGAGACCCAGTACTTC
many	TRBV20-1	TRBJ2-7	TRBD2	CSARGLAGVGRYEQYF	TGCAGTGCTAGAGGACTAGCGGGAGTGGGGCGTTACGAGCAGTACTTC
many	TRBV6-1	TRBJ1-4	.	CASSRELQGEKLFF	TGTGCCAGCAGCCGGGAGTTACAAGGAGAAAAACTGTTTTTT
many	TRBV6-2/TRBV6-3	TRBJ2-7	.	CASSYVTFYEEQYF	TGTGCCAGCAGTTACGTTACTTTCTACGAGGAGCAGTACTTC
.	TRBV3-1	TRBJ2-7	TRBD1	CASSPAGTVSYEQYF	TGTGCCAGCAGCCCAGCCGGGACAGTCTCCTACGAGCAGTACTTC
many	TRBV11-1	TRBJ1-1	TRBD1	CASSSTAGTGNWNTEAFF	TGTGCCAGCAGCTCAACCGCCGGGACAGGGAATTGGAACACTGAAGCTTTCTTT
.	TRBV6-1	TRBJ1-6	.	CASRTAGDNSPLHF	TGTGCCAGCAGGACGGCGGGGGACAATTCACCCCTCCACTTT
many	TRBV20-1	TRBJ1-5	.	CSARGREGGNQPQHF	TGCAGTGCTAGGGGGAGGGAAGGAGGCAATCAGCCCCAGCATTTT
few	TRBV25-1	TRBJ2-3	.	CASSETGVADTQYF	TGTGCCAGCAGTGAGACGGGAGTCGCAGATACGCAGTATTTT
.	TRBV19	TRBJ2-1	.	CASSKMRANNEQFF	TGTGCCAGTAGCAAGATGAGGGCAAACAATGAGCAGTTCTTC
many	TRBV2	TRBJ2-1	TRBD2	CASSDDQAGGFRNEQFF	TGTGCCAGCAGTGACGATCAAGCGGGAGGGTTTCGGAATGAGCAGTTCTTC